The T cell receptor beta chain described here comes from a study of cytomegalovirus exposure and HLA in healthy donors. The donors formed part of the approximately 130-subject validation cohort, distinct from the roughly 670-subject first cohort. Broader study findings: Rare TCR sequences dominated, though some public TCRs recurred in many donors. Cytomegalovirus-associated TCR beta chains were listed, numbering 150 to 200. A subsequent analysis found that TCR clusters from the first cohort also tended to co-occur in the 90 to 150 validation repertoires, with 90% to 95% of cluster scores above 0.

The germline V gene encodes CDR1 SNHLY and CDR2 FYNNEI. The V and J ends lost 4 bases and 4 bases, in that order; junction bases with no gene match: 6. The CDR3 runs 15 residues. Notes on this clone: Its antigen is not known.

The method was immunoSEQ multiplex PCR; TCRdb's version includes in-frame clones alone and lacks a portion of them. Of some 98,000 clones in the sample, about 88% were seen once. This clonotype was obtained from a man younger than 35 in good health and CMV-seropositive. The V call is TRBV2, the J call TRBJ2-2; 7 bases are a match to TRBD2. The sample taken for sequencing was PBMCs. The CDR3 loop is CASSGGGTVTGELFF. DNA for the CDR3: TGTGCCAGCAGTGGGGGGGGGACGGTCACCGGGGAGCTGTTTTTT.